Sequencing of this T cell receptor (beta chain) was carried out in a study of blood T cells in healthy people across ages. Study observations and caveats: In these data, TCR beta diversity tracked strongly with naive T cell percentage.

The length of the CDR3 is 17 residues. This clonotype was counted between two and nine times. Its antigen is not identified. Using a J-beta primer mix together with a sample-barcoded 5' primer, a second PCR was run for about 6 to 12 cycles. TCRdb reprocessed the 5' RACE reads with MiXCR, giving one entry per CDR3 protein. Of hundreds of thousands of distinct CDR3 sequences listed, roughly 46% are singletons. Sequenced material: blood. This receptor was identified in a man older than 75 in good health. V usage is TRBV21-1 and J usage is TRBJ2-7; the table's D call of TRBD2 was not tested on the DNA. TRBV21-1 is listed as a pseudogene. CDR3 in DNA: TGTGCCAGCAGCAAAGTTAGGGACCCTAAAGACAGTTACGAGCAGTACTTC. Residues: CASSKVRDPKDSYEQYF.